Below are 14 T cell receptor beta chains sequenced from a single sample in a study of blood T cell repertoires in COVID-19. The assay was immunoSEQ multiplex PCR, and TCRdb's table has in-frame clones only and misses some. Of about 530,000 clones in the sample, roughly 89% are singletons; the top ten hold about 8%. Input material: peripheral blood. The receptors shown here come from a woman aged 45-65 years with COVID-19, enrolled during active disease.

The rearrangement joins TRBV2 to TRBJ1-3, with D perhaps TRBD1 (5 bases). The germline V and J ends were trimmed by 4 bases and 0 bases, with 7 bases remaining between them. Per the germline V gene, CDR1 is SNHLY and CDR2 is FYNNEI. The CDR3 is made up of 14 amino acids. CDR3 nucleotides: TGTGCCAGCAGTGTGACAGTCTCTGGAAACACCATATATTTT. As protein: CASSVTVSGNTIYF. Combining the CDR3 with reference TRBV2 and TRBJ1-3 gives the whole variable domain EPEVTQTPSHQVTQMGQEVILRCVPISNHLYFYWYRQILGQKVEFLVSFYNNEISEKSEIFDDQFSVERPDGSNFTLKIRSTKLEDSAMYFCASSVTVSGNTIYFGEGSWLTVV.

This chain connects TRBV6-1 to TRBJ1-6; D not resolved. Germline V gene sequence: CDR1 MNHNS, CDR2 SASEGT. Trimming took off 2 bases at V and 13 bases at J, with 15 bases between the two ends. The CDR3 has 14 residues. The CDR3 reads CASSESGWPSPLHF. DNA for the CDR3: TGTGCCAGCAGTGAATCTGGCTGGCCCAGTCCCCTCCACTTT.

The chain carries TRBV7-8 and TRBJ2-1; 14 positions agree with TRBD2. The germline gives CDR1 SGHVS, CDR2 FQNEAQ. There are 22 residues in the CDR3. V gave up 2 bases and J gave up 2 bases; unmatched junction bases: 17. CDR3 DNA sequence: TGTGCCAGCAGCTTAAGGACTAGCGGGGGGTTTTCGGGCCCCGGGACCTACAATGAGCAGTTCTTC. Encoded protein: CASSLRTSGGFSGPGTYNEQFF.

The genes are TRBV7-6 and TRBJ2-3; TRBD1 is a possible D gene (6 bases). This CDR3 comprises 15 residues. Germline V gives CDR1 SGHVS, CDR2 FNYEAQ. V lost 4 bases and J lost 6, with 17 bases in between. CDR3 sequence: CASSSRQAFPDTQYF. CDR3 nucleotides: TGTGCCAGCAGCTCACGACAGGCCTTCCCCGATACGCAGTATTTT.

The V gene is TRBV5-8, the J gene TRBJ1-1; D perhaps matches TRBD1 (6 bases). V gave up 4 bases and J gave up 4 bases, with 11 bases separating them. Germline V CDR1 and CDR2: SGHTS, YDEGEE. The CDR3 spans 13 residues. The chain's CDR3 is CASSQSRGTEAFF. The DNA of the CDR3 is TGTGCCAGCAGCCAGTCCAGGGGCACTGAAGCTTTCTTT.

V usage is TRBV30 and J usage is TRBJ2-7, with TRBD1 matching 8 bases. Unmatched junction bases numbered 10, after V lost 2 bases and J lost 4 bases. The CDR3 consists of 15 residues. Germline CDR1 reads GTSNPN; CDR2 reads SVGIG (reference sequence). In DNA form, the CDR3 reads TGTGCCTGGAGTTCCCTTCAGGGGGCGCGGTACGAGCAGTACTTC. This translates into CAWSSLQGARYEQYF.

The J gene is TRBJ1-1, the V gene TRBV2; D call uncertain. The V end was cut by 7 bases, the J end by 4 bases, with 19 bases between. The germline gives CDR1 SNHLY, CDR2 FYNNEI. CDR3 size: 15 residues. The CDR3 nucleotides read TGTGCCAGCAAGGCTTTGGATGGTGGGAGCACTGAAGCTTTCTTT. Its protein is CASKALDGGSTEAFF.

The genes are TRBV7-2 and TRBJ2-2, with D unresolved. Germline assignment: CDR1 SGHTA and CDR2 FQGNSA. V lost 7 bases to trimming and J lost 5 bases, with 23 bases between them. This CDR3 spans 17 amino acids. CDR3: CASTGLHGPAKTGELFF. The DNA for the CDR3 is TGTGCCAGCACCGGCCTTCATGGGCCTGCAAAGACCGGGGAGCTGTTTTTT. The variable domain in full, with the rest retrieved from reference TRBV7-2 and TRBJ2-2, is GAGVSQSPSNKVTEKGKDVELRCDPISGHTALYWYRQSLGQGLEFLIYFQGNSAPDKSGLPSDRFSAERTGGSVSTLTIQRTQQEDSAVYLCASTGLHGPAKTGELFFGEGSRLTVL.

The chain couples TRBV6-2 or TRBV6-3 to TRBJ1-2, with 9 bases lining up with TRBD1. The CDR3 covers 12 residues. From germline, CDR1 is MNHEY and CDR2 SVGEGT. The V gene end was trimmed by 2 bases and the J gene end by 12 bases; junction bases not matched to a gene: 4. CDR3 DNA: TGTGCCAGCAGTTACGGGACAGGGCTTGACACCTTC. It is translated as CASSYGTGLDTF.

This clone occurred a few times. The genes are TRBV5-6 and TRBJ1-3; 10 bases map to TRBD1. With V trimmed by 4 bases and J by 3 bases, 4 bases remained unmatched. CDR3 length: 15 residues. Germline V gene data show CDR1 as SGHDT and CDR2 as YYEEEE. The CDR3 coding sequence is TGTGCCAGCAGCGGGACAGGGGCGCTTGGAAACACCATATATTTT. Translated, it gives CASSGTGALGNTIYF.

This clone occurred once. The chain uses TRBV5-4 and TRBJ1-1, with TRBD1 matching 8 bases. V gave up 3 bases and J gave up 11 bases; unmatched junction bases: 9. Germline values: CDR1 SGHNT, CDR2 YYREEE (reference sequence). The CDR3 loop spans 13 amino acids. CDR3 sequence reads: CASSSPGGVGAFF. CDR3 nucleotides: TGTGCCAGCAGCTCTCCAGGGGGCGTTGGTGCTTTCTTT.

The chain recombines TRBV15 with TRBJ1-1; D gene unclear. Germline CDR1 LNHNV, CDR2 YYDKDF (reference sequence). V lost 5 bases to trimming and J lost 0 bases, with 7 bases between them. CDR3 length equals 13 residues. For the CDR3, the DNA is TGTGCCACCAGCGCGGTATTGAACACTGAAGCTTTCTTT. It yields the protein CATSAVLNTEAFF. Based on the CDR3 plus reference TRBV15 and TRBJ1-1, the full variable domain is DAMVIQNPRYQVTQFGKPVTLSCSQTLNHNVMYWYQQKSSQAPKLLFHYYDKDFNNEADTPDNFQSRRPNTSFCFLDIRSPGLGDTAMYLCATSAVLNTEAFFGQGTRLTVV.

The chain carries TRBV5-1 and TRBJ1-6, with 7 positions matching TRBD1. V lost 2 bases and J lost 3; bases outside the gene matches: 20. CDR1 is SGHRS, CDR2 YFSETQ, per germline. This CDR3 contains 21 residues. The CDR3 loop reads CASSLLSAGQSAAIYNSPLHF. The CDR3 nucleotides read TGCGCCAGCAGCTTACTTTCTGCGGGACAGTCCGCGGCCATCTATAATTCACCCCTCCACTTT.

The V call is TRBV24-1, the J call TRBJ1-1, with 11 bases that match TRBD1. CDR1 is KGHDR and CDR2 is SFDVKD in the germline V gene. CDR3 length equals 17 residues. The V segment lost 1 base and the J segment 2 bases; nucleotides outside the gene matches: 5. CDR3 sequence (DNA): TGTGCCACCAGTGATTTAAGGGGACAGGGGGAAAACACTGAAGCTTTCTTT. Residues: CATSDLRGQGENTEAFF.